This TCR beta chain stems from a study of T-cell reconstitution after alpha-beta-depleted transplantation in children. V was shortened by 8 bases and J by 1 base, with 2 bases between the two germline ends. This CDR3 is 11 amino acids long. Preparation of the TCRbeta library was carried out with unique molecular identifiers. Via MiXCR, TCRdb re-called the PCR reads, giving one row per CDR3 protein. The repertoire holds over 550,000 distinct CDR3 sequences, with roughly 10% as singletons. On this clonotype: A much larger clone is a single base away; this may be a read error.

This clonotype originated in a human donor who donated a stem cell graft to a child with acute myeloid leukemia. The sequenced sample was PBMCs from the stem cell graft donor, obtained from the stem cell graft. The chain couples TRBV12-3 or TRBV12-4 to TRBJ2-2; the D is unclear. As DNA, the CDR3 is TGTGCCAGCGAGAACACCGGGGAGCTGTTTTTT. As protein: CASENTGELFF.